This is a list of T cell receptor beta chains from one sample in a study of blood T cell repertoires in COVID-19. Some clones are missing from TCRdb's copy, which holds only in-frame ones; the method was immunoSEQ multiplex PCR. This table has around 60,000 clones, 74% appearing once. The sample consisted of peripheral blood. The receptor set was obtained from a woman aged 80 or over with acute or convalescent COVID-19. The CDR3 runs from the conserved cysteine through the conserved F or W. A D gene is named only where the DNA matches it firmly. Not all rows give a size; the values are once, few, many and, for expanded clones, a class.

d_call | j_call | v_call | clone_size | cdr3_length | cdr3_aa | cdr3_nt
- | TRBJ2-3 | TRBV11-3 | - | 11 | CASSYGETQYF | TGTGCCAGCAGCTACGGAGAGACGCAGTATTTT
- | TRBJ1-3 | TRBV6-1 | - | 16 | CASSESLGNSGNTIYF | TGTGCCAGCAGTGAAAGCCTCGGGAACTCTGGAAACACCATATATTTT
- | TRBJ1-2 | TRBV18 | - | 13 | CASSLSVNIGYTF | TGTGCCAGCTCATTGTCCGTTAATATCGGCTACACCTTC
- | TRBJ1-2 | TRBV7-8 | few | 13 | CASSLGAGRGYTF | TGTGCCAGCAGCTTAGGAGCTGGGCGAGGCTACACCTTC
TRBD2 | TRBJ2-6 | TRBV7-6 | - | 17 | CASSRPPREAGANVLTF | TGTGCCAGCAGCCGCCCCCCCCGGGAGGCTGGGGCCAACGTCCTGACTTTC
- | TRBJ1-2 | TRBV28 | - | 13 | CASSPPAAYGYTF | TGTGCCAGCAGTCCCCCTGCGGCCTATGGCTACACCTTC
TRBD1 | TRBJ1-2 | TRBV5-1 | - | 16 | CASSLSGQGEVDGYTF | TGCGCCAGCAGCTTATCCGGACAGGGCGAAGTAGATGGCTACACCTTC
- | TRBJ1-6 | TRBV19 | - | 14 | CASCSDSHNSPLHF | TGTGCCAGTTGCTCTGACAGTCATAATTCACCCCTCCACTTT
- | TRBJ1-2 | TRBV3-1/TRBV3-2 | - | 13 | CASSFTGLLGYTF | TGTGCCAGCAGCTTCACAGGGTTATTGGGCTACACCTTC
TRBD2 | TRBJ2-7 | TRBV15 | - | 16 | CATSRDLTSGAKEQYF | TGTGCCACCAGCAGAGATTTGACTAGCGGCGCGAAAGAGCAGTACTTC
TRBD2 | TRBJ2-1 | TRBV29-1 | - | 15 | CSVAGLAGAFNEQFF | TGCAGCGTAGCCGGACTAGCGGGAGCATTCAATGAGCAGTTCTTC
TRBD2 | TRBJ2-1 | TRBV6-2/TRBV6-3 | - | 20 | CASSGSYGTLGVAGGDEQFF | TGTGCCAGCAGCGGGAGCTATGGGACGCTCGGGGTAGCGGGAGGCGATGAGCAGTTCTTC
TRBD2 | TRBJ2-3 | TRBV9 | - | 15 | CASSVDSGSGNTQYF | TGTGCCAGCAGCGTAGACAGCGGGAGTGGTAATACGCAGTATTTT
- | TRBJ2-3 | TRBV7-2 | - | 13 | CASSLGSRDTQYF | TGTGCCAGCAGCTTGGGGAGCAGAGATACGCAGTATTTT
- | TRBJ2-7 | TRBV21-1 | - | 15 | CASSKGPVIPYEQYF | TGTGCCAGCAGCAAAGGTCCGGTGATTCCCTACGAGCAGTACTTC
- | TRBJ2-3 | TRBV7-8 | - | 15 | CASSYTGTSTDTQYF | TGTGCCAGCAGCTATACAGGGACAAGCACAGATACGCAGTATTTT
- | TRBJ1-4 | TRBV9 | - | 15 | CASSATGFASEKLFF | TGTGCCAGCAGCGCTACAGGGTTCGCTAGTGAAAAACTGTTTTTT
TRBD2 | TRBJ2-3 | TRBV9 | - | 17 | CASSVVNAGGLPDTQYF | TGTGCCAGCAGCGTAGTTAATGCGGGAGGCCTTCCAGATACGCAGTATTTT
TRBD1 | TRBJ2-3 | TRBV6-5 | - | 14 | CASGDSIGTDTQYF | TGTGCCAGCGGGGACAGTATCGGCACAGATACGCAGTATTTT
- | TRBJ2-7 | TRBV6-5 | few | 12 | CASGSRTAEQYF | TGTGCCAGCGGGAGCAGGACCGCCGAGCAGTACTTC
- | TRBJ1-6 | TRBV7-3 | - | 13 | CASSPDRNSPLHF | TGTGCCAGCAGTCCCGACAGAAATTCACCCCTCCACTTT
- | TRBJ1-5 | TRBV18 | - | 14 | CASHEGVNNQPQHF | TGTGCCAGTCACGAGGGTGTAAACAATCAGCCCCAGCATTTT
- | TRBJ2-1 | TRBV28 | - | 12 | CASSPGWNEQFF | TGTGCCAGCAGCCCCGGGTGGAATGAGCAGTTCTTC
TRBD2 | TRBJ2-2 | TRBV28 | - | 18 | CASSLTSGLAGGTGELFF | TGTGCCAGCAGTTTAACGTCGGGACTAGCGGGAGGCACCGGGGAGCTGTTTTTT
- | TRBJ2-2 | TRBV5-1 | - | 17 | CASQKFSGTQGTGELFF | TGCGCCAGTCAAAAATTCTCCGGGACACAAGGCACCGGGGAGCTGTTTTTT
TRBD1 | TRBJ2-3 | TRBV6-2/TRBV6-3 | - | 14 | CASSSGQGPDTQYF | TGTGCCAGCAGTTCGGGACAGGGCCCAGATACGCAGTATTTT
TRBD2 | TRBJ2-7 | TRBV3-1/TRBV3-2 | - | 14 | CASSPSGRAYEQYF | TGTGCCAGCAGCCCAAGCGGGAGGGCCTACGAGCAGTACTTC
TRBD1 | TRBJ1-1 | TRBV10-3 | - | 14 | CAITAGQGLTEAFF | TGTGCCATCACTGCGGGACAGGGGTTGACTGAAGCTTTCTTT
- | TRBJ1-2 | TRBV14 | - | 13 | CASSQDSALRYTF | TGTGCCAGCAGCCAAGATTCAGCGTTGCGCTACACCTTC
TRBD2 | TRBJ2-5 | TRBV7-9 | - | 14 | CASSALAGQETQYF | TGTGCCAGCAGCGCGCTAGCGGGGCAAGAGACCCAGTACTTC
- | TRBJ2-7 | TRBV6-2/TRBV6-3 | - | 15 | CASSYSIGRNYEQYF | TGTGCCAGCAGTTACTCGATAGGGAGAAACTACGAGCAGTACTTC
TRBD1 | TRBJ1-6 | TRBV5-5 | - | 17 | CASSADRPTSYNSPLHF | TGTGCCAGCAGCGCGGACAGGCCGACCTCCTATAATTCACCCCTCCACTTT
- | TRBJ2-3 | TRBV11-2 | - | 15 | CASSERAGSTDTQYF | TGTGCCAGCAGCGAAAGAGCGGGTAGCACAGATACGCAGTATTTT
TRBD1 | TRBJ2-7 | TRBV12-5 | - | 14 | CASGATGRVGEQYF | TGTGCTAGTGGCGCGACAGGGAGAGTCGGCGAGCAGTACTTC
TRBD2 | TRBJ2-3 | TRBV9 | - | 17 | CASSAVGSGTRTDTQYF | TGTGCCAGCAGCGCCGTGGGTAGCGGGACCCGCACAGATACGCAGTATTTT
TRBD2 | TRBJ2-1 | TRBV11-1 | once | 15 | CASSTAGLAGGEQFF | TGTGCCAGCAGCACTGCCGGACTAGCGGGAGGGGAGCAGTTCTTC
- | TRBJ2-1 | TRBV28 | few | 16 | CASSPGDGMSYNEQFF | TGTGCCAGCAGTCCCGGCGACGGGATGTCATACAATGAGCAGTTCTTC
TRBD1 | TRBJ2-3 | TRBV5-1 | - | 13 | CASSRDRLDTQYF | TGCGCCAGCAGCAGGGACAGGTTGGATACGCAGTATTTT
- | TRBJ1-1 | TRBV5-1 | - | 12 | CASSYGQSEAFF | TGCGCCAGCAGCTATGGACAGTCTGAAGCTTTCTTT
TRBD2 | TRBJ2-5 | TRBV11-3 | - | 16 | CASSAGPAGDQETQYF | TGTGCCAGCAGCGCCGGCCCGGCGGGAGACCAAGAGACCCAGTACTTC
TRBD2 | TRBJ2-3 | TRBV5-1 | once | 15 | CASSFNGRVVDTQYF | TGCGCCAGCAGCTTTAACGGGAGGGTGGTAGATACGCAGTATTTT
TRBD1 | TRBJ2-5 | TRBV11-3 | - | 15 | CASSSLGTGLETQYF | TGTGCCAGCAGCTCCTTGGGGACAGGGTTGGAGACCCAGTACTTC
- | TRBJ2-7 | TRBV27 | - | 13 | CASRPFHRYEQYF | TGTGCCAGCAGGCCGTTCCATAGATACGAGCAGTACTTC
- | TRBJ2-3 | TRBV6-2/TRBV6-3 | - | 12 | CASSYPGDTQYF | TGTGCCAGCAGTTACCCCGGAGATACGCAGTATTTT
- | TRBJ2-3 | TRBV9 | - | 14 | CASSVGGWTDTQYF | TGTGCCAGCAGCGTAGGGGGCTGGACAGATACGCAGTATTTT
- | TRBJ1-1 | TRBV3-1/TRBV3-2 | - | 13 | CASSQGAMDGAFF | TGTGCCAGCAGCCAAGGGGCTATGGATGGAGCTTTCTTT
- | TRBJ1-6 | TRBV19 | - | 15 | CASSMGRGGSSPLHF | TGTGCCAGTAGTATGGGCAGGGGCGGGAGTTCACCCCTCCACTTT
- | TRBJ2-7 | TRBV9 | - | 14 | CASSAFAANYEQYF | TGTGCCAGCAGCGCTTTCGCGGCTAACTACGAGCAGTACTTC
TRBD1 | TRBJ1-5 | TRBV19 | - | 15 | CASSGTGVSNQPQHF | TGTGCCAGTAGTGGGACAGGGGTTAGCAATCAGCCCCAGCATTTT
TRBD2 | TRBJ2-1 | TRBV5-6 | few | 16 | CASSLGPSGNLDEQFF | TGTGCCAGCAGCTTGGGTCCTAGCGGGAACCTCGATGAGCAGTTCTTC
- | TRBJ2-7 | TRBV19 | once | 19 | CASSILAPQDPASSYEQYF | TGTGCCAGTAGTATACTCGCCCCCCAGGATCCGGCCTCCTCCTACGAGCAGTACTTC
- | TRBJ2-5 | TRBV24-1 | - | 12 | CATRDMWETQYF | TGTGCCACCAGGGACATGTGGGAGACCCAGTACTTC